This T cell receptor beta chain derives from a study of CD8 T cells in ankylosing spondylitis. Study results and caveats: The authors reported significant enrichment of disease-linked clones in matched ankylosing spondylitis synovial fluid.

To note about this clonotype: The antigen is undetermined.

Between the trimmed V and J ends, which lost 6 bases and 7 bases, there was a span of 13 bases. Per germline, CDR1 LNHDA and CDR2 SQIVND (reference sequence). This CDR3 has 13 amino acids. Making the TCR beta libraries involved quantitative 5'-RACE with molecular barcodes. TCRdb re-called the 5' RACE reads through MiXCR, storing one row per CDR3 protein. This sample has over 200,000 distinct CDR3 sequences; 10% to 13% occur once, and the top ten carry roughly a fifth. Sample: blood, either unsorted or a sorted T cell fraction (not recorded which). The TCR comes from a male donor with ankylosing spondylitis or in good health (not recorded which). The genes are TRBV19 and TRBJ1-5; D possibly corresponds to TRBD1 (5 bases). The CDR3 region has the DNA TGTGCCAGTAGACCTACGGGGGTGCAGCCCCAGCATTTT. Translating it yields CASRPTGVQPQHF. Full variable domain (missing parts from reference TRBV19 and TRBJ1-5): DGGITQSPKYLFRKEGQNVTLSCEQNLNHDAMYWYRQDPGQGLRLIYYSQIVNDFQKGDIAEGYSVSREKKESFPLTVTSAQKNPTAFYLCASRPTGVQPQHFGDGTRLSIL.